These 26 T cell receptor beta chains came from one sample sequenced in a study of blood T cell repertoires in COVID-19. Only in-frame clones appear in the TCRdb table, and some are missing; sequencing was by immunoSEQ multiplex PCR. The sample lists fewer than 450,000 clones, around 91% occurring once. Sequences were obtained from PBMCs or T cells enriched from blood (not recorded which). The receptors were sampled from a man aged 18 to 30 who had recovered from COVID-19.

J is TRBJ2-7 and V is TRBV5-1; maybe TRBD1 (5 bases). CDR3 length: 13 residues. The ends were cut back, 4 bases at V and 2 bases at J, with 10 bases in the middle. The germline CDR1 and CDR2 sequences are SGHRS and YFSETQ. CDR3 bases: TGCGCCAGCAGCGTGGACATTACCTACGAGCAGTACTTC. Amino acid sequence: CASSVDITYEQYF.

The chain joins TRBV9 to TRBJ2-1; 13 bases are a match to TRBD2. Germline CDR1 SGDLS, CDR2 YYNGEE. CDR3 length: 16 residues. Losses at the gene ends were 3 bases for V and 9 bases for J; bases not matched to a gene: 9. CDR3 coding DNA: TGTGCCAGCAGCGCCGAGACTAGCGGGAGGAATCTTGAGCAGTTCTTC. It is translated as CASSAETSGRNLEQFF.

This chain uses TRBV7-6 with TRBJ2-7; a possible D gene is TRBD2 (5 bases). The CDR3 is 18 amino acids. The germline V and J ends were trimmed by 4 bases and 2 bases, with 24 bases remaining between them. From germline, CDR1 is SGHVS and CDR2 FNYEAQ. DNA for the CDR3: TGTGCCAGCAGCTCGCCCGCCCCTAGCACTACTATTGCCTACGAGCAGTACTTC. Residues: CASSSPAPSTTIAYEQYF.

The CDR3 loop is CASRAGTTSNQPQHF. CDR3 coding DNA: TGTGCCAGCAGGGCCGGGACAACAAGCAATCAGCCCCAGCATTTT. The chain has TRBV2 and TRBJ1-5; tentatively, D is TRBD1 (6 bases). The V end lost 6 bases, the J end lost 1 base, and 13 bases lay between the germline ends. Germline V CDR1 and CDR2: SNHLY, FYNNEI. The CDR3 has 15 residues.

The V call is TRBV6-5, the J call TRBJ1-5, with D perhaps TRBD1 (5 bases). Per the germline V gene, CDR1 is MNHEY and CDR2 is SVGAGI. V was clipped by 7 bases and J by 2 bases, with 15 bases between them. The CDR3 covers 15 residues. For the CDR3, the DNA is TGTGCCAGCATCAGGGTGTCCTCTGGCAATCAGCCCCAGCATTTT. Amino acids: CASIRVSSGNQPQHF.

In its sample, this clone was seen once. The chain links TRBV2 to TRBJ2-3; D possibly corresponds to TRBD2 (5 bases). V was shortened by 3 bases and J by 0 bases, with 16 bases between the two germline ends. The germline CDR1 and CDR2 sequences are SNHLY and FYNNEI. CDR3 length: 17 amino acids. The CDR3 protein is CASSDLTLEASTDTQYF. DNA of the CDR3: TGTGCCAGCAGTGACTTGACACTGGAGGCAAGCACAGATACGCAGTATTTT.

The chain is built from TRBV7-6 and TRBJ2-7; D might be TRBD1 (6 bases). V shed 5 bases and J shed 2 bases, with 16 bases lying between them. The CDR3 is 15 residues long. CDR1 and CDR2 (germline): SGHVS, FNYEAQ. This CDR3 is CASSPLLRGTYEQYF. CDR3 sequence (DNA): TGTGCCAGCAGCCCCCTGCTAAGGGGGACCTACGAGCAGTACTTC.

This clone was seen once. This sequence joins TRBV29-1 and TRBJ1-2; unclear D gene. Germline assignment: CDR1 SQVTM and CDR2 ANQGSEA. This CDR3 region has 12 residues. Trimming cost V 6 bases and J 8 bases, with 16 bases left between them. CDR3 in DNA: TGCAGCGTCCCCCGGCGGGGTTTCGGCTACACCTTC. Its translation is CSVPRRGFGYTF.

The chain carries TRBV7-2 and TRBJ1-1; D is perhaps TRBD1 (5 bases). This CDR3 has 15 residues. Germline-derived CDR1 and CDR2 are SGHTA and FQGNSA. V shed 1 base and J shed 5 bases, with 14 bases lying between them. The CDR3 DNA is TGTGCCAGCAGCTTAGTGCCCGGCAGGGAAACTGAAGCTTTCTTT. Amino acids: CASSLVPGRETEAFF.

The chain is built from TRBV3-1 (or the pseudogene TRBV3-2) and TRBJ1-2; D is uncertain. The CDR3 runs 16 residues. Germline CDR1 is LGHDT and CDR2 is YNNKEL (reference sequence). The V and J ends lost 0 bases and 1 base respectively, with 12 bases between them. The chain's CDR3 is CASSQERGRGNYGYTF. The CDR3 bases are TGTGCCAGCAGCCAAGAAAGAGGCAGAGGTAACTATGGCTACACCTTC.

This sequence joins TRBV19 and TRBJ1-2, with 7 bases that match TRBD1. Per germline, CDR1 LNHDA and CDR2 SQIVND (reference sequence). This CDR3 contains 13 residues. V gave up 6 bases and J gave up 8 bases; unmatched junction bases: 9. The CDR3, as DNA: TGTGCCAGTAGCCGACAGGGATTGGAGGGCTACACCTTC. It translates to CASSRQGLEGYTF.

This chain uses TRBV5-1 with TRBJ2-3; TRBD2 aligns across 9 bases. This CDR3 spans 16 amino acids. From germline, CDR1 is SGHRS and CDR2 YFSETQ. The ends lost 4 bases at V and 4 bases at J; junction bases unmatched: 10. The CDR3 coding sequence is TGCGCCAGCAGCATCCGACTAGCGGCTATCGCAGATACGCAGTATTTT. Amino acid sequence: CASSIRLAAIADTQYF.

The V gene is TRBV11-2, the J gene TRBJ1-2; maybe TRBD1 (5 bases). Germline V CDR1 and CDR2: SGHAT, FQNNGV. Trimming left V 5 bases short and J 9 bases short, with 16 bases between. The CDR3 runs 13 residues. The CDR3 DNA reads as TGTGCCAGCAGCCTTCTAAGGGGTGAAAGCTACACCTTC. This codes for CASSLLRGESYTF. The full variable domain, completed using reference TRBV11-2 and TRBJ1-2, is EAGVAQSPRYKIIEKRQSVAFWCNPISGHATLYWYQQILGQGPKLLIQFQNNGVVDDSQLPKDRFSAERLKGVDSTLKIQPAKLEDSAVYLCASSLLRGESYTFGSGTRLTVV.

The CDR3 loop reads CSVDRGFKNTEAFF. CDR3 DNA sequence: TGCAGCGTTGATCGGGGGTTTAAGAACACTGAAGCTTTCTTT. V is TRBV29-1 and J is TRBJ1-1; maybe TRBD1 (5 bases). V dropped 3 bases and J dropped 1 base, with 12 bases sitting between them. The CDR3 extends over 14 amino acids. Germline V gene sequence: CDR1 SQVTM, CDR2 ANQGSEA.

The CDR3 DNA reads as TGCAGCGGTGCAGGGCAGAACACCGGGGAGCTGTTTTTT. Its protein product is CSGAGQNTGELFF. The genes are TRBV29-1 and TRBJ2-2; D is perhaps TRBD1 (5 bases). Germline V gene lookup returns CDR1 SQVTM and CDR2 ANQGSEA. With 7 bases removed from V and 1 base from J, the gap between germline ends came to 10 bases. This CDR3 contains 13 residues.

V is TRBV3-1 (or the pseudogene TRBV3-2) and J is TRBJ1-6; 11 bases match TRBD1. Germline V gene sequence: CDR1 LGHDT, CDR2 YNNKEL (reference sequence). The length of the CDR3 is 15 residues. The V and J ends lost 1 base and 8 bases, in that order; junction bases with no gene match: 1. The CDR3 DNA sequence: TGTGCCAGCAGCCAAGGGACAGGGGGCCATTCACCCCTCCACTTT. Amino acid sequence: CASSQGTGGHSPLHF.

The V call is TRBV19, the J call TRBJ1-6; 10 nucleotides agree with TRBD1. The CDR3 consists of 14 residues. V gave up 4 bases and J gave up 10 bases; unmatched junction bases: 4. CDR1 and CDR2 (germline): LNHDA, SQIVND (reference sequence). The CDR3 region has the DNA TGTGCCAGTAGTACCGGGACAGGGGAATCACCCCTCCACTTT. It specifies CASSTGTGESPLHF.

CDR3 nucleotides: TGCGCCAGCAGCTTGGCGCCAGGCGAGCAGTACTTC. Encoded protein: CASSLAPGEQYF. The gene calls are TRBV5-1 and TRBJ2-7; D gene ambiguous. From germline, CDR1 is SGHRS and CDR2 YFSETQ. This CDR3 is 12 amino acids long. V lost 0 bases, J lost 6 bases, and 7 bases lay in between.

V usage is TRBV9 and J usage is TRBJ1-6, with 7 bases matching TRBD1. With V trimmed by 4 bases and J by 7 bases, 8 bases remained unmatched. This CDR3 spans 15 amino acids. The germline V gene encodes CDR1 SGDLS and CDR2 YYNGEE. The CDR3 DNA reads TGTGCCAGCAGCTCCCCCGGGACAGACAATTCACCCCTCCACTTT. Protein product: CASSSPGTDNSPLHF. Using reference TRBV9 and TRBJ1-6 for the parts outside the CDR3, the full variable domain is DSGVTQTPKHLITATGQRVTLRCSPRSGDLSVYWYQQSLDQGLQFLIQYYNGEERAKGNILERFSAQQFPDLHSELNLSSLELGDSALYFCASSSPGTDNSPLHFGNGTRLTVT.

This clone was observed a few times. J is TRBJ2-7 and V is TRBV27; 11 bases agree with TRBD2. J gave up 6 bases and V 6 bases, and 7 bases lay outside the gene matches. The CDR3 runs to 14 residues. CDR1 is MNHEY and CDR2 is SMNVEV in the germline V gene (reference sequence). The CDR3 region is CASSISSGRPEQYF. CDR3 sequence (DNA): TGTGCCAGCAGCATATCTAGCGGGAGGCCCGAGCAGTACTTC.

The chain uses TRBV7-2 and TRBJ1-1; D is perhaps TRBD1 (6 bases). The CDR3 covers 15 residues. CDR1 is SGHTA and CDR2 is FQGNSA in the germline V gene. The V end was cut by 4 bases, the J end by 1 base, with 13 bases between. CDR3 nucleotide sequence: TGTGCCAGCAGCTCCCCCCGGACAGCGAACACTGAAGCTTTCTTT. The encoded protein is CASSSPRTANTEAFF.

The chain couples TRBV7-9 to TRBJ2-1, with 11 bases matching TRBD2. V shed 0 bases and J 0 bases; nucleotides not matched to a gene: 7. The CDR3 runs 19 residues. The V gene's germline CDR1 is SEHNR and CDR2 FQNEAQ (reference sequence). The CDR3 region has the DNA TGTGCCAGCAGCTTAGCGGGACTAGCGGCAGAAAGCTCCTACAATGAGCAGTTCTTC. It codes for CASSLAGLAAESSYNEQFF. The whole variable domain, remainder taken from reference TRBV7-9 and TRBJ2-1, is DTGVSQNPRHKITKRGQNVTFRCDPISEHNRLYWYRQTLGQGPEFLTYFQNEAQLEKSRLLSDRFSAERPKGSFSTLEIQRTEQGDSAMYLCASSLAGLAAESSYNEQFFGPGTRLTVL.

This clone was seen once. CDR3: CASSGTSSYNEQFF. In DNA form, the CDR3 reads TGTGCCAGCTCCGGGACTAGCTCCTACAATGAGCAGTTCTTC. The J gene is TRBJ2-1, the V gene TRBV6-5, with 8 positions matching TRBD2. Per germline, CDR1 MNHEY and CDR2 SVGAGI. The trim removed 8 bases at V and 0 bases at J, leaving 3 bases unmatched. The CDR3 covers 14 residues.

The chain has TRBV7-8 and TRBJ2-7, with D maybe TRBD1 (5 bases). The V gene's germline CDR1 is SGHVS and CDR2 FQNEAQ. This CDR3 spans 15 amino acids. The V and J ends lost 4 bases and 6 bases respectively, with 19 bases between them. The CDR3: CASSWESHKGSEQYF. DNA for the CDR3: TGTGCCAGCAGCTGGGAAAGTCACAAGGGGTCCGAGCAGTACTTC.

The gene calls are TRBV30 and TRBJ2-1; a possible D gene is TRBD1 (5 bases). Germline CDR1 reads GTSNPN; CDR2 reads SVGIG (reference sequence). V was pared by 3 bases and J by 8 bases, with 11 bases between. The CDR3 spans 12 residues. The CDR3 sequence: CAWSDTRDEQFF. In DNA form, the CDR3 reads TGTGCCTGGAGCGACACCAGGGATGAGCAGTTCTTC.

The chain recombines TRBV19 with TRBJ1-2; D is uncertain. V lost 3 bases, J lost 8 bases, and 7 bases lay in between. The CDR3 totals 11 residues. Germline CDR1 and CDR2: LNHDA and SQIVND (reference sequence). As DNA, the CDR3 is TGTGCCAGTAGTATTGGAGTAGGCTACACCTTC. It specifies CASSIGVGYTF.